This T cell receptor (beta chain) was recovered during a study of Ad26.COV2.S vaccination and SARS-CoV-2 variants. Sample treatment: about 20 received Ad26.COV2.S at low or high dose, single or two shots; about five received placebo; per-sample allocation not given. Day 63 following the first vaccine or placebo injection was when the samples were taken. Libraries were prepared by immunoSEQ multiplex PCR; TCRdb keeps only in-frame clonotypes and omits some of them. The sample lists 300,000 to 400,000 clones; about 89% were seen once. Trimming at V came to 5 bases and at J to 6 bases, leaving 11 bases not matched to a gene. This CDR3 has 15 residues. Germline V gene data show CDR1 as PRHDT and CDR2 as FYEKMQ (reference sequence).

The source is a person between 18 and 60 years old who received the Ad26.COV2.S COVID-19 vaccine or a placebo. The J gene is TRBJ1-2, the V gene TRBV13; TRBD1 matches at 8 bases. The specimen was peripheral blood, collected in a trial of Ad26.COV2.S vaccine versus placebo. This CDR3 is CASSERDRSIDGYTF. In DNA form, the CDR3 reads TGTGCCAGCAGCGAAAGGGACAGGTCGATCGATGGCTACACCTTC.